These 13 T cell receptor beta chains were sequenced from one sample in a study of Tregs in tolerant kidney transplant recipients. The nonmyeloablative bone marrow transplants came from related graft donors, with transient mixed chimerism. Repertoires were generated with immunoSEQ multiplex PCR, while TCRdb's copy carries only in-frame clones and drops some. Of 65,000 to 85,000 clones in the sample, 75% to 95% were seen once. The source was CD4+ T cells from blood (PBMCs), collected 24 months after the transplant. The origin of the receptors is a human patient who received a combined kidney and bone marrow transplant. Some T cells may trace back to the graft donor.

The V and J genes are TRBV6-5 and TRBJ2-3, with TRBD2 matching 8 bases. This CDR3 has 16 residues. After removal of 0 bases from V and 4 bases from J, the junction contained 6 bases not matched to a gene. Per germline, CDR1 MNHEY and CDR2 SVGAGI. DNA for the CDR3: TGTGCCAGCAGTTACTCCCGCGCGGGGGGCCCAGATACGCAGTATTTT. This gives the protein CASSYSRAGGPDTQYF.

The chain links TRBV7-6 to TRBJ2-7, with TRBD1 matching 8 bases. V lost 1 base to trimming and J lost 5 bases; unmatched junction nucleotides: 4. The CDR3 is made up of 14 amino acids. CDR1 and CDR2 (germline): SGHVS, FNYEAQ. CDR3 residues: CASSLVRGLNEQYF. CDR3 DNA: TGTGCCAGCAGCTTAGTCAGGGGGCTCAACGAGCAGTACTTC.

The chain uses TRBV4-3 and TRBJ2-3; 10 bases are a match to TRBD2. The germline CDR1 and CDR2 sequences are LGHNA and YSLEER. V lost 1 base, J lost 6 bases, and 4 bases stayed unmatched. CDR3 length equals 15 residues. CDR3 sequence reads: CASSQVSGGWDTQYF. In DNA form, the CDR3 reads TGCGCCAGCAGCCAAGTTAGCGGGGGGTGGGATACGCAGTATTTT.

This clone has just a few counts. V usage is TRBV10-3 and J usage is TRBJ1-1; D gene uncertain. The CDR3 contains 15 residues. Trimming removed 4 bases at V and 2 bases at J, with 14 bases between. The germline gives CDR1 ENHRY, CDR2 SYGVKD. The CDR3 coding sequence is TGTGCCATCAGTGGATCCGAGTTAAGTAACACTGAAGCTTTCTTT. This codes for CAISGSELSNTEAFF.

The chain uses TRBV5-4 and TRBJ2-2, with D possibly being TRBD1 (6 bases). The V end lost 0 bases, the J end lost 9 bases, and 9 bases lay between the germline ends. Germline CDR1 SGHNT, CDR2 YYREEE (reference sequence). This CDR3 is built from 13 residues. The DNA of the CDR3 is TGTGCCAGCAGCTTGGGGGGGCTAAGGGAGCTGTTTTTT. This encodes CASSLGGLRELFF.

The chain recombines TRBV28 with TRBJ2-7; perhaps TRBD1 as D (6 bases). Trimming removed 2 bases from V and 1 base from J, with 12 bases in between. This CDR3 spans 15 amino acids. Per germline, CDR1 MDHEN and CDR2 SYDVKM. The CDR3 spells CASSLPGQLSYEQYF. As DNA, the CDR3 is TGTGCCAGCAGTTTACCAGGACAGCTTTCCTACGAGCAGTACTTC. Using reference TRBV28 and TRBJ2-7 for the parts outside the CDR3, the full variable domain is DVKVTQSSRYLVKRTGEKVFLECVQDMDHENMFWYRQDPGLGLRLIYFSYDVKMKEKGDIPEGYSVSREKKERFSLILESASTNQTSMYLCASSLPGQLSYEQYFGPGTRLTVT.

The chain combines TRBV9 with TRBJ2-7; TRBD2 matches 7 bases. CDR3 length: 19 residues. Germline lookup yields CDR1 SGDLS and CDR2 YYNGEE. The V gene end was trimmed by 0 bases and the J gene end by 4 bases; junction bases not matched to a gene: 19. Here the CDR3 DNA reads TGTGCCAGCAGCGTAGGCAGGCCGACAACCGGGACTAAAAATTACGAGCAGTACTTC. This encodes CASSVGRPTTGTKNYEQYF.

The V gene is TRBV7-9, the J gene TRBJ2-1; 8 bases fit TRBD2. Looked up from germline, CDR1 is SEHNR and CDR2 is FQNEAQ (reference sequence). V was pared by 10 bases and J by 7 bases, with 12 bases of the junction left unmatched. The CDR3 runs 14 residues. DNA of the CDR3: TGTGCCATTCAGTCAGCGGGGGAAGTTAATGAGCAGTTCTTC. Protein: CAIQSAGEVNEQFF.

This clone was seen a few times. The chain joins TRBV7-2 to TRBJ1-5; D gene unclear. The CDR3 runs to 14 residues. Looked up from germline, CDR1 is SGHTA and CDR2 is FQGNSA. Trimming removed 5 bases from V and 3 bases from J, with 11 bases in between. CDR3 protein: CASSQRQDNQPQHF. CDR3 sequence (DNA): TGTGCCAGCAGCCAAAGACAAGACAATCAGCCCCAGCATTTT.

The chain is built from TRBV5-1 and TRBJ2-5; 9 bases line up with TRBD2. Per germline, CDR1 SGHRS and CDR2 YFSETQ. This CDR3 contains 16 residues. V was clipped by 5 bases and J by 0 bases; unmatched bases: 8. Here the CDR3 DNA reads TGCGCCAGCAGGGTGGGGATAGCGGGGGACCAAGAGACCCAGTACTTC. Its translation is CASRVGIAGDQETQYF.

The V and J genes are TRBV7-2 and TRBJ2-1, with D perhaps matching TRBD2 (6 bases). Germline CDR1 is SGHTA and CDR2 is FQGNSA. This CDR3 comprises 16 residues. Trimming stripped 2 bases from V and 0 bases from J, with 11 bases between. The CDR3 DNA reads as TGTGCCAGCAGCTTATACTGGGGGGACTCCTACAATGAGCAGTTCTTC. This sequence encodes CASSLYWGDSYNEQFF.

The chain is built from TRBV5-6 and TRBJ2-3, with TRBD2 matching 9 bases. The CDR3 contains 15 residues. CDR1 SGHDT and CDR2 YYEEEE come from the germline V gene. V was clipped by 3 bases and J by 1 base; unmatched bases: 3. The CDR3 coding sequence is TGTGCCAGCAGCTCCGGGACTAGCCGCACAGATACGCAGTATTTT. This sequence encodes CASSSGTSRTDTQYF.

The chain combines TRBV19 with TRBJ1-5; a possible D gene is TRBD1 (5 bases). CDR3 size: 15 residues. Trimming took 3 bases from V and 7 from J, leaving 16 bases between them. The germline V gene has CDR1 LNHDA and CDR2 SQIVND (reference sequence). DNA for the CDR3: TGTGCCAGTAGTATCGAGCCAGGGTTATGGCAGCCCCAGCATTTT. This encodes CASSIEPGLWQPQHF. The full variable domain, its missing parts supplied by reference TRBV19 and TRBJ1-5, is DGGITQSPKYLFRKEGQNVTLSCEQNLNHDAMYWYRQDPGQGLRLIYYSQIVNDFQKGDIAEGYSVSREKKESFPLTVTSAQKNPTAFYLCASSIEPGLWQPQHFGDGTRLSIL.